Listed here are 17 T cell receptor beta chains from one sample, sequenced in a study of T cells in Graves' hyperthyroidism and ophthalmopathy. There were TCR beta CDR3 regions amplified from RNA transcripts. HTBI primers drove first-round RT-PCR of the TCR CDR3. Via MiXCR, TCRdb re-called the multiplex PCR reads, giving one row per CDR3 protein. The table has fewer than 300,000 distinct CDR3 sequences, about 15% seen once. Material: blood. Source of these receptors: a woman between 45 and 65 years old with Graves' hyperthyroidism that later progressed to Graves' ophthalmopathy.

Ten or more counts support this clonotype. V and J are TRBV6-1 and TRBJ1-1; a possible D gene is TRBD1 (5 bases). Germline loops: CDR1 MNHNS, CDR2 SASEGT. CDR3 length: 12 amino acids. Trimming removed 10 bases at V and 4 bases at J, with 13 bases between. The DNA for the CDR3 is TGTGCCACCACCCCCGGGGGCACTGAAGCTTTCTTT. This codes for CATTPGGTEAFF.

To note about this clonotype: A much larger clone lies one base from this, so it may be a read error. This chain uses TRBV9 with TRBJ1-4, with a weak D call TRBD1 (5 bases). Trimming left V 0 bases short and J 0 bases short, with 6 bases between. The CDR3 covers 15 residues. CDR1 SGDLS and CDR2 YYNGEE come from the germline V gene. The chain's CDR3 is CASSVGGATNEKLFF. CDR3 in DNA: TGTGCCAGCAGCGTAGGGGGGGCAACTAATGAAAAACTGTTTTTT. Full variable domain (missing parts from reference TRBV9 and TRBJ1-4): DSGVTQTPKHLITATGQRVTLRCSPRSGDLSVYWYQQSLDQGLQFLIQYYNGEERAKGNILERFSAQQFPDLHSELNLSSLELGDSALYFCASSVGGATNEKLFFGSGTQLSVL.

This clonotype was counted many times. The chain recombines TRBV20-1 with TRBJ2-7; no clear D. V was trimmed by 4 bases and J by 4 bases, leaving 11 bases between them. This CDR3 is built from 12 residues. Germline V gene lookup returns CDR1 DFQATT and CDR2 SNEGSKA (reference sequence). CDR3 DNA sequence: TGCAGTGCTAAAAGGACGGGTTACGAGCAGTACTTC. It codes for CSAKRTGYEQYF.

This clonotype came up many times. The chain is built from TRBV12-3 or TRBV12-4 and TRBJ1-2, with 11 bases identical to TRBD1. The CDR3 length is 14 residues. J gave up 5 bases and V 3 bases, and 2 bases lay outside the gene matches. Here the CDR3 reads CASSFGQGAYGYTF. Here the CDR3 DNA reads TGTGCCAGCAGTTTTGGACAGGGGGCGTATGGCTACACCTTC.

This clonotype has a count of ten or more. The chain carries TRBV27 and TRBJ2-1, with TRBD2 identical over 7 bases. Germline V gene data show CDR1 as MNHEY and CDR2 as SMNVEV (reference sequence). V lost 3 bases to trimming and J lost 6 bases; unmatched junction nucleotides: 11. CDR3 length: 16 amino acids. CDR3 protein: CASSLAGVSFGNEQFF. DNA for the CDR3: TGTGCCAGCAGTTTGGCGGGAGTTAGTTTCGGCAATGAGCAGTTCTTC.

This clonotype was seen only a few times. J is TRBJ2-3 and V is TRBV20-1; TRBD2 agrees at 7 bases. The CDR3 covers 16 residues. Germline CDR1 and CDR2: DFQATT and SNEGSKA (reference sequence). Trimming cost V 3 bases and J 4 bases; bases outside gene matches: 13. The CDR3, as DNA: TGCAGTGCTAGGACACGCTGGGCGGGAGAGGCAGATACGCAGTATTTT. It specifies CSARTRWAGEADTQYF.

This clonotype was recorded a few times. CDR3 residues: CASSFYGTANTEAFF. CDR3 in DNA: TGTGCCAGTAGTTTTTACGGGACGGCGAACACTGAAGCTTTCTTT. The chain is built from TRBV19 and TRBJ1-1; TRBD1 is a possible D gene (5 bases). Trimming left V 5 bases short and J 1 base short, with 14 bases between. The CDR3 consists of 15 residues. From germline, CDR1 is LNHDA and CDR2 SQIVND (reference sequence).

This clonotype was seen repeatedly, ten times or more. The chain couples TRBV20-1 to TRBJ2-7; tentatively, D is TRBD2 (5 bases). CDR3 length: 16 amino acids. V lost 0 bases and J lost 7, with 22 bases in between. Germline loops: CDR1 DFQATT, CDR2 SNEGSKA (reference sequence). This CDR3 is CSARDRWGAALVEQYF. CDR3 bases: TGCAGTGCTAGAGATCGATGGGGAGCCGCTTTGGTGGAGCAGTACTTC.

This clonotype was seen repeatedly, ten times or more. The V and J genes are TRBV12-3 or TRBV12-4 and TRBJ2-3, with a tentative D call TRBD2 (5 bases). This CDR3 is built from 14 residues. Between the trimmed V and J ends, which lost 8 bases and 3 bases, there was a span of 15 bases. DNA for the CDR3: TGTGCCAGCGGGGAGCTGGGAGTGACAGATACGCAGTATTTT. Translated, it gives CASGELGVTDTQYF.

This clonotype occurred many times. The rearrangement links TRBV11-2 to TRBJ2-2; 7 bases match TRBD1. Trimming took 3 bases from V and 5 from J; bases not matched to a gene: 15. Germline V gene sequence: CDR1 SGHAT, CDR2 FQNNGV. CDR3 length: 18 residues. CDR3 protein: CASSFALGAGGETGELFF. The CDR3 DNA is TGTGCCAGCAGCTTCGCCTTGGGGGCAGGGGGAGAAACCGGGGAGCTGTTTTTT.

This clonotype is a singleton in its sample. The chain links TRBV2 to TRBJ2-5; TRBD2 matches at 11 bases. Germline V CDR1 and CDR2: SNHLY, FYNNEI. CDR3 size: 15 residues. The ends lost 5 bases at V and 4 bases at J; junction bases unmatched: 6. This CDR3 reads CASSPLAGVSETQYF. Here the CDR3 DNA reads TGTGCCAGCAGTCCACTAGCGGGAGTATCAGAGACCCAGTACTTC.

This clonotype was recorded many times. The rearrangement uses TRBV28 and TRBJ1-4; D gene ambiguous. Germline V gene lookup returns CDR1 MDHEN and CDR2 SYDVKM. This CDR3 contains 15 residues. Trimming removed 5 bases at V and 10 bases at J, with 20 bases between. CDR3 residues: CASSLTRGGSGKLFF. The CDR3 DNA sequence: TGTGCCAGCAGTCTGACCAGAGGTGGGAGTGGAAAACTGTTTTTT.

This clonotype was found many times. The rearrangement links TRBV28 to TRBJ2-7, with D perhaps matching TRBD2 (5 bases). CDR1 MDHEN and CDR2 SYDVKM come from the germline V gene. This CDR3 has 13 amino acids. V lost 5 bases and J 6 bases, leaving 14 bases between the germline ends. The CDR3 DNA reads TGTGCCAGCAGTGCCCCGGATCGGGGCGAGCAGTACTTC. Its translation: CASSAPDRGEQYF. The complete variable domain, with remaining parts taken from reference TRBV28 and TRBJ2-7, reads DVKVTQSSRYLVKRTGEKVFLECVQDMDHENMFWYRQDPGLGLRLIYFSYDVKMKEKGDIPEGYSVSREKKERFSLILESASTNQTSMYLCASSAPDRGEQYFGPGTRLTVT.

This rearrangement joins TRBV9 to TRBJ1-2; tentative D call: TRBD1 (6 bases). Germline V CDR1 and CDR2: SGDLS, YYNGEE. Trimming stripped 3 bases from V and 6 bases from J, with 15 bases between. The CDR3 loop spans 14 amino acids. CDR3: CASSEGYRADGYTF. For the CDR3, the DNA is TGTGCCAGCAGCGAGGGGTACAGGGCTGATGGCTACACCTTC.

The chain employs TRBV7-9 and TRBJ2-2; D remains unclear. Germline assignment: CDR1 SEHNR and CDR2 FQNEAQ (reference sequence). This CDR3 is 12 amino acids long. V dropped 7 bases and J dropped 6 bases, with 9 bases sitting between them. The CDR3 DNA reads TGTGCCAGCAACCCCCTGGCCGGGGAGCTGTTTTTT. Translated, it gives CASNPLAGELFF.

Many counts were recorded for this clonotype. The chain joins TRBV20-1 to TRBJ1-2, with a possible D match to TRBD1 (6 bases). In germline, CDR1 is DFQATT, CDR2 SNEGSKA (reference sequence). V lost 3 bases and J 5 bases, leaving 13 bases between the germline ends. The CDR3 contains 13 residues. The CDR3 loop is CSARTGVIYGYTF. The CDR3 DNA reads as TGCAGTGCTAGGACAGGCGTAATATATGGCTACACCTTC.

In its sample, this clonotype was seen many times. The chain recombines TRBV20-1 with TRBJ2-7; D is undetermined. Germline V gene lookup returns CDR1 DFQATT and CDR2 SNEGSKA (reference sequence). V was clipped by 4 bases and J by 2 bases, with 12 bases between them. The CDR3 totals 13 residues. CDR3 sequence reads: CSATTDAAYEQYF. CDR3 nucleotide sequence: TGCAGTGCTACAACAGACGCAGCCTACGAGCAGTACTTC.